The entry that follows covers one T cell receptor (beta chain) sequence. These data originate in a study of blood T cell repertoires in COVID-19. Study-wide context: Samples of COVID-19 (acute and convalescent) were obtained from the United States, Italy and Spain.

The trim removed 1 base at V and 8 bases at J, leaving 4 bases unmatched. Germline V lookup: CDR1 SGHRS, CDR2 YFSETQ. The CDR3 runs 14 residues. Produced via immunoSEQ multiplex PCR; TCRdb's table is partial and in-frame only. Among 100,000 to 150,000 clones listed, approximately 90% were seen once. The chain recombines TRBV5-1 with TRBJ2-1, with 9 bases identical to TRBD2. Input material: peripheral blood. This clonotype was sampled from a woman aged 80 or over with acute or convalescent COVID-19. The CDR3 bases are TGCGCCAGCAGCTTGAGGACTAGCGACGATGAGCAGTTCTTC. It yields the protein CASSLRTSDDEQFF.